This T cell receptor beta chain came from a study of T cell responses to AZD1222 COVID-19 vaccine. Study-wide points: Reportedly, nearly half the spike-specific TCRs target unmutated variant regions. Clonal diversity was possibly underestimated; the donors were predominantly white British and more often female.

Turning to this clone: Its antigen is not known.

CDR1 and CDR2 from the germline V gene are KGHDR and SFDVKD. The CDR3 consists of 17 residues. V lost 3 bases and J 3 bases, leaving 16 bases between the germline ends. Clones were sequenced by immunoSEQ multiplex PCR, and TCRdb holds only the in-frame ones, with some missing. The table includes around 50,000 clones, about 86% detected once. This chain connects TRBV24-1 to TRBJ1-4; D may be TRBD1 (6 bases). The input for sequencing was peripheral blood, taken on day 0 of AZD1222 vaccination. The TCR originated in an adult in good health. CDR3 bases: TGTGCCACCAGTGATCCCACCGAGGCAGGGGCTAATGAAAAACTGTTTTTT. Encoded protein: CATSDPTEAGANEKLFF.